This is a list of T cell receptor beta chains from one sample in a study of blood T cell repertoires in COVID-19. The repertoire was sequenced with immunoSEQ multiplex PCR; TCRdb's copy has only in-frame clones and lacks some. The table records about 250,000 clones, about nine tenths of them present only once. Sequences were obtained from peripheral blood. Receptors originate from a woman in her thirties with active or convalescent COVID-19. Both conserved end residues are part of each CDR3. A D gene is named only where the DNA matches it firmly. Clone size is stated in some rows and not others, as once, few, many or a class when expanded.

DNA: TGTGCCAGCCGATCTACCGGGACAGGGAACTCCTACGAGCAGTACTTC; CDR3: CASRSTGTGNSYEQYF; J: TRBJ2-7; D: TRBD1; size: few; V: TRBV28
DNA: TGTGCCAGCAGCCGATCGGGGGGGTATGGGGCCAACGTCCTGACTTTC; CDR3: CASSRSGGYGANVLTF; J: TRBJ2-6; D: TRBD2; size: -; V: TRBV14
DNA: TGTGCCAGCAGCTTGGGGGCAGACAATAGTAACACCTTC; CDR3: CASSLGADNSNTF; J: TRBJ1-2; D: -; size: -; V: TRBV5-4
DNA: TGCGCCAGCAGCTTGGCCCTAATCGATGAGCAGTTCTTC; CDR3: CASSLALIDEQFF; J: TRBJ2-1; D: -; size: -; V: TRBV5-1
DNA: TGTGCCAGCAGCTTAGCGTTGGACGGGACCTACGAGCAGTACTTC; CDR3: CASSLALDGTYEQYF; J: TRBJ2-7; D: -; size: -; V: TRBV7-6
DNA: TGTGCCAGCACCATCCAAAACACGGGACAGGGGCGAGAAAAACTGTTTTTT; CDR3: CASTIQNTGQGREKLFF; J: TRBJ1-4; D: TRBD1; size: -; V: TRBV28
DNA: TGTGCCAGCAGTGAACTAGCGGGGGCAGGGGAGACCCAGTACTTC; CDR3: CASSELAGAGETQYF; J: TRBJ2-5; D: TRBD2; size: -; V: TRBV6-1
DNA: TGTGCCAGCAGCTTATCGGGACAGGGAAAAAACATTCAGTACTTC; CDR3: CASSLSGQGKNIQYF; J: TRBJ2-4; D: TRBD1; size: -; V: TRBV7-9
DNA: TGTGCCAGCAGCTCGGGACAGGGAACGTACAATGAGCAGTTCTTC; CDR3: CASSSGQGTYNEQFF; J: TRBJ2-1; D: TRBD1; size: -; V: TRBV11-3
DNA: TGTGCCAGCAGCCCCTACAGGGGACCGAACACCGGGGAGCTGTTTTTT; CDR3: CASSPYRGPNTGELFF; J: TRBJ2-2; D: TRBD1; size: -; V: TRBV7-9
DNA: TGTGCCAGCAGTGCAGGGACAGGCGGAGCTAACTATGGCTACACCTTC; CDR3: CASSAGTGGANYGYTF; J: TRBJ1-2; D: TRBD1; size: -; V: TRBV6-1
DNA: TGTGCCAGCAGCCCGCGGGGAGTCCCCTATGGCTACACCTTC; CDR3: CASSPRGVPYGYTF; J: TRBJ1-2; D: -; size: -; V: TRBV5-6
DNA: TGCGCCAGCAGCTTGGGCGGTTACGAGCAGTACTTC; CDR3: CASSLGGYEQYF; J: TRBJ2-7; D: -; size: -; V: TRBV5-1
DNA: TGTGCCAGCAGTCATGGGGGGGACTATGGCTACACCTTC; CDR3: CASSHGGDYGYTF; J: TRBJ1-2; D: -; size: -; V: TRBV6-5
DNA: TGTGCCAGCAGTGAAGCTCTATCAACAGGGGACCTCAATCAGCCCCAGCATTTT; CDR3: CASSEALSTGDLNQPQHF; J: TRBJ1-5; D: TRBD1; size: -; V: TRBV2
DNA: TGTGCCTGGAGGGGACAGAATTCTAACTATGGCTACACCTTC; CDR3: CAWRGQNSNYGYTF; J: TRBJ1-2; D: TRBD1; size: -; V: TRBV30
DNA: TGCGCCAGCAGCCCGGGACTAGCGGAACTACAAGAGACCCAGTACTTC; CDR3: CASSPGLAELQETQYF; J: TRBJ2-5; D: TRBD2; size: once; V: TRBV5-1
DNA: TGTGCCAGCAGCAAACAAGGGGGGGCGGGAGATACGCAGTATTTT; CDR3: CASSKQGGAGDTQYF; J: TRBJ2-3; D: -; size: -; V: TRBV21-1
DNA: TGTGCCAGCAGTTTCGGCCAGGGGGACGGCTACACCTTC; CDR3: CASSFGQGDGYTF; J: TRBJ1-2; D: TRBD1; size: -; V: TRBV12-3/TRBV12-4
DNA: TGTGCCAGCAGGGAACAGGGGCAAATAGGGGCTTTCTTT; CDR3: CASREQGQIGAFF; J: TRBJ1-1; D: TRBD1; size: -; V: TRBV6-6
DNA: TGTGCCAGCAGTTTACCGGGGGGCGCTGAAGCTTTCTTT; CDR3: CASSLPGGAEAFF; J: TRBJ1-1; D: -; size: -; V: TRBV27
DNA: TGTGCCAGCAGTTCTGCCGGGAGGGATGGCACAGATACGCAGTATTTT; CDR3: CASSSAGRDGTDTQYF; J: TRBJ2-3; D: TRBD2; size: -; V: TRBV27
DNA: TGCAGTGCTAGTGCAACAGGGGGCAAAGGCTACACCTTC; CDR3: CSASATGGKGYTF; J: TRBJ1-2; D: TRBD1; size: once; V: TRBV20-1
DNA: TGTGCCAGCAGTTACCATTTCTTAGGACAGGGGGTTGATGGGGCCAACGTCCTGACTTTC; CDR3: CASSYHFLGQGVDGANVLTF; J: TRBJ2-6; D: TRBD1; size: -; V: TRBV6-2/TRBV6-3